Included here is one T cell receptor (beta chain) sequence, with context. There is no known antigen for this receptor. Sequencing was performed on an Illumina HiSeq 2000. TCR beta cDNA libraries were made by 5'RACE template switching that added a universal primer site and unique molecular identifiers. cDNA synthesis was primed from the TCR beta constant segment and was followed by two successive PCR amplification steps. Processing in the source paper ran as follows. MIGEC handled demultiplexing of the reads and grouping by UMI, while MiTCR was used to assemble and quantify clonotypes. To exclude erroneous sequences, only TCR cDNA sequences supported by at least two reads were retained. The tcR package was used for downstream repertoire analysis, with clonotypes matched between fractions based on CDR3 nucleotide sequence plus V segment. VDJmatch was used to annotate antigen specificity against VDJdb, with one amino acid substitution in CDR3 allowed. TCRdb reprocessed the sequencing reads and holds a single record per CDR3 protein sequence, with no DNA. These V and J calls are TCRdb output, not the study's own analysis. This sample's table lists 450,000 to 600,000 distinct CDR3 sequences. Jointly, the top ten make up approximately 3.5% of the sample.

The data were taken from a study of T cells expressing NK-cell markers (TCRdb year 2020). Regarding the study in general: TCR beta-chain repertoires were profiled in sorted CD3+CD56+NKG2C+, CD3+CD56+NKG2C- and CD3+CD56-NKG2C+ T-cell subsets from fewer than 10 donors. Libraries were sequenced as 2 x 150 bp reads on Illumina HiSeq 2000/2500, MiSeq or NextSeq. The study sequenced eight donors, all healthy volunteers chosen at random: three men and five women. Seven of the eight sequenced donors were HCMV-seropositive and one was HCMV-seronegative.

Reading from cysteine to phenylalanine, the CDR3 counts 14 amino acids. No DNA accompanies this entry. As encoded in the germline V gene, CDR1 is SGHRS while CDR2 is YFSETQ. Study-wide findings and limitations: In more than 5 donors, the dominant CD3+CD56+NKG2C+ clonotypes ranked among the top 10 CD8+ clonotypes, making up roughly 1.0-8% of CD8+ T cells. It remained unclear whether the expanded NKG2C-expressing T cell clones were specific for HCMV antigens. Those dominant clonotypes were again the most abundant among CD3+CD56-NKG2C+ cells in a few donors, at about 25-65%.

HCMV serostatus was determined by detecting HCMV-specific IgG in serum with a commercial ELISA kit. Ficoll density gradient centrifugation was used to isolate peripheral blood mononuclear cells from blood. Input material: blood T cells: a sorted CD56 or NKG2C T cell subset, CD4+ or CD8+ T cells, or bulk PBMC T cells (not recorded which). The V and J genes are TRBV5-1 and TRBJ2-7; lacking DNA, the TRBD2 call made by TCRdb goes unchecked. The origin of this receptor is a man between 18 and 35 years old in good health. Donor details come from another sample of the same person, matched by shared clones. The CDR3 reads CASSLTEAVYEQYF. Here the CDR3 is joined to the reference TRBV5-1 and TRBJ2-7 genes, and the full variable domain is: KAGVTQTPRYLIKTRGQQVTLSCSPISGHRSVSWYQQTPGQGLQFLFEYFSETQRNKGNFPGRFSGRQFSNSRSEMNVSTLELGDSALYLCASSLTEAVYEQYFGPGTRLTVT.